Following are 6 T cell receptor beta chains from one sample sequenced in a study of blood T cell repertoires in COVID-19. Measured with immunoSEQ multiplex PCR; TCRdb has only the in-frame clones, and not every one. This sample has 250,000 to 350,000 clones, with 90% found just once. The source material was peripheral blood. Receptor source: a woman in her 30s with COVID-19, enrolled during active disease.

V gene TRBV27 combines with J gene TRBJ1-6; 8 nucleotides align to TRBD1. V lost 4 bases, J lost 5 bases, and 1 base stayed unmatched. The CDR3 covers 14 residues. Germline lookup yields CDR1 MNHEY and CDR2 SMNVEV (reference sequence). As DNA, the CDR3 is TGTGCCAGCAGTTGGGGACAGGATAATTCACCCCTCCACTTT. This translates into CASSWGQDNSPLHF.

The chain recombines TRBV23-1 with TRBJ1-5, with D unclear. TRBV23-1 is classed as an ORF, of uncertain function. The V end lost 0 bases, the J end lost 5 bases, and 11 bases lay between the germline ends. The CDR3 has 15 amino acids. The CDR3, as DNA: TGCGCCAGCAGTCAATCATCCCCGGACTATCAGCCCCAGCATTTT. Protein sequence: CASSQSSPDYQPQHF.

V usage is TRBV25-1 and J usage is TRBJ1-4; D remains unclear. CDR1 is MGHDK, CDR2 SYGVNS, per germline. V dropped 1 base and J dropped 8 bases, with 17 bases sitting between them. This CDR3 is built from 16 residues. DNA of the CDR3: TGTGCCAGCAGTGAATTTAGTGGCCCAAGCGTGGAAAAACTGTTTTTT. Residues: CASSEFSGPSVEKLFF.

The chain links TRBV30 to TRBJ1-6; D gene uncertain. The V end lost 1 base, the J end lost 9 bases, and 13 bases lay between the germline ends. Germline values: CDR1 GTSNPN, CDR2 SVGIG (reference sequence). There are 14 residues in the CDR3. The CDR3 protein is CAWSGSQARSPLHF. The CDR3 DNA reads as TGTGCCTGGAGTGGTAGCCAAGCACGTTCACCCCTCCACTTT.

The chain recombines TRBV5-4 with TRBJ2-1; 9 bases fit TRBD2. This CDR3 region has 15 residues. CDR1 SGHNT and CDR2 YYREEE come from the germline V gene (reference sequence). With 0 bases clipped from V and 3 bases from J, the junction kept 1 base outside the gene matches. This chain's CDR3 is CASSLDSGSYNEQFF. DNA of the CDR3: TGTGCCAGCAGCTTGGATAGCGGGAGCTACAATGAGCAGTTCTTC.

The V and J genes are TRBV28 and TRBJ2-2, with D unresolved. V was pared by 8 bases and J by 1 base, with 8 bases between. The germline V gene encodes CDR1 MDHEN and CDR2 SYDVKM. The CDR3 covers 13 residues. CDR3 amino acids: CASQAGNTGELFF. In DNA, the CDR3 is TGTGCCAGCCAAGCCGGGAACACCGGGGAGCTGTTTTTT.